This entry lists 12 T cell receptor beta chains sequenced from one sample in a study of T cells in Graves' hyperthyroidism and ophthalmopathy. RNA transcripts gave rise to amplified TCR beta CDR3 regions. A set of HTBI primers served as the primers for a first-round RT-PCR of the TCR CDR3. TCRdb reprocessed the multiplex PCR reads via MiXCR and lists one record per CDR3 protein. Among hundreds of thousands of distinct CDR3 sequences listed, 19% were seen once. The sample was blood. These receptors came from a young woman with Graves' hyperthyroidism.

V is TRBV5-1 and J is TRBJ1-1, with D unresolved. The CDR3 is made up of 15 amino acids. CDR1 is SGHRS and CDR2 is YFSETQ in the germline V gene. Trimming stripped 1 base from V and 0 bases from J, with 10 bases between. The CDR3 here is CASSLLVGLNTEAFF. As DNA, the CDR3 is TGCGCCAGCAGCTTGTTAGTAGGACTGAACACTGAAGCTTTCTTT. The full variable domain, completed using reference TRBV5-1 and TRBJ1-1, is KAGVTQTPRYLIKTRGQQVTLSCSPISGHRSVSWYQQTPGQGLQFLFEYFSETQRNKGNFPGRFSGRQFSNSRSEMNVSTLELGDSALYLCASSLLVGLNTEAFFGQGTRLTVV.

Comments on this clonotype: It may be a read error: a sequence one base away is much more abundant. CDR3 sequence reads: CANSPGYEQYF. DNA for the CDR3: TGTGCCAACAGCCCTGGGTACGAGCAGTACTTC. V gene TRBV12-3 or TRBV12-4 combines with J gene TRBJ2-7; D is ambiguous. Trimming took 10 bases from V and 4 from J, leaving 11 bases between them. There are 11 residues in the CDR3.

This clonotype was found many times. The chain employs TRBV5-1 and TRBJ2-5; D not resolved. Germline-derived CDR1 and CDR2 are SGHRS and YFSETQ. Between the trimmed V and J ends, which lost 7 bases and 4 bases, there was a span of 11 bases. CDR3 length: 12 amino acids. The CDR3 is CASSNEGETQYF. CDR3 in DNA: TGCGCCAGCTCTAATGAAGGAGAGACCCAGTACTTC. Supplemented by reference TRBV5-1 and TRBJ2-5, the full variable domain reads KAGVTQTPRYLIKTRGQQVTLSCSPISGHRSVSWYQQTPGQGLQFLFEYFSETQRNKGNFPGRFSGRQFSNSRSEMNVSTLELGDSALYLCASSNEGETQYFGPGTRLLVL.

Comment on this clonotype: Given a much more abundant clone one base away, this may be a read error. The CDR3 nucleotides read TGTGCCAGCAGCCAGACTAGCGGGGGGCAAGAGACCGAGTACTTC. This gives the protein CASSQTSGGQETEYF. The chain uses TRBV5-8 and TRBJ2-5, with 13 bases aligning to TRBD2. The CDR3 spans 15 residues. CDR1 and CDR2 from the germline V gene are SGHTS and YDEGEE.

This clonotype was observed a few times. This sequence joins TRBV18 and TRBJ2-7, with a tentative D call TRBD1 (6 bases). Trimming cost V 6 bases and J 3 bases, with 12 bases left between them. Germline V gene lookup returns CDR1 KGHSH and CDR2 LQKENI. The CDR3 is made up of 13 amino acids. CDR3 region: CASSRQADYEQYF. CDR3 DNA sequence: TGTGCCAGCTCGCGACAGGCCGACTACGAGCAGTACTTC.

To note about this clonotype: This is likely a read error, given that the CDR3 carries no conserved phenylalanine or tryptophan at its end. As DNA, the CDR3 is TGTGCCAGCAGCTTAGAGGGACAGGCGTACGAGCAGTACCTC. It specifies CASSLEGQAYEQYL. The chain employs TRBV7-8 and TRBJ2-7; the match to TRBD1 covers 8 bases. The J segment lost 4 bases and the V segment lost 1 base, leaving 3 bases of the junction unmatched. In germline, CDR1 is SGHVS, CDR2 FQNEAQ. The CDR3 extends over 14 amino acids.

This clonotype was recorded many times. The chain carries TRBV11-1 and TRBJ2-7; D is perhaps TRBD2 (6 bases). The CDR3 length is 17 residues. The V end lost 4 bases, the J end lost 4 bases, and 23 bases lay between the germline ends. Germline values: CDR1 SGHAT, CDR2 FQDESV (reference sequence). CDR3 coding DNA: TGTGCCAGCAGCTCATGTAAAAACCGGGACTGCCTGTACGAGCAGTACTTC. Protein product: CASSSCKNRDCLYEQYF.

Many counts were recorded for this clonotype. The J gene is TRBJ1-3, the V gene TRBV20-1, with 7 bases fitting TRBD1. V was pared by 3 bases and J by 0 bases, with 11 bases of the junction left unmatched. The CDR3 runs to 17 residues. From germline, CDR1 is DFQATT and CDR2 SNEGSKA (reference sequence). CDR3 coding DNA: TGCAGTGCTAGTTTGGCGACAGGGCATTTCTCTGGAAACACCATATATTTT. Its protein is CSASLATGHFSGNTIYF.

The table lists this clonotype with many counts. The chain links TRBV28 to TRBJ1-1; 9 bases are shared with TRBD1. This CDR3 contains 16 residues. The germline V gene has CDR1 MDHEN and CDR2 SYDVKM. Trimming took 2 bases from V and 0 from J; bases not matched to a gene: 4. DNA for the CDR3: TGTGCCAGCAGTTTAGGGACAGGGAATATGAACACTGAAGCTTTCTTT. Its translation: CASSLGTGNMNTEAFF.

This clonotype showed up many times. The CDR3 bases are TGCGCCAGCAGCCAGGTCGGACAGACCTACGAGCAGTACTTC. It yields the protein CASSQVGQTYEQYF. The rearrangement joins TRBV4-1 to TRBJ2-7, with D maybe TRBD1 (6 bases). The CDR3 loop spans 14 amino acids. Per the germline V gene, CDR1 is MGHRA and CDR2 is YSYEKL. Trimming removed 3 bases from V and 2 bases from J, with 11 bases in between.

The sample holds many counts of this clonotype. V and J are TRBV7-8 and TRBJ1-1; TRBD1 might be the D (5 bases). Trimming pared 5 bases from V and 0 bases from J, leaving 10 bases between. From germline, CDR1 is SGHVS and CDR2 FQNEAQ. The CDR3 has 14 amino acids. The CDR3 nucleotides are TGTGCCAGCAGCATTGACAGCTTGAACACTGAAGCTTTCTTT. Translating gives CASSIDSLNTEAFF.

Ten or more counts support this clonotype. V usage is TRBV6-5 and J usage is TRBJ1-1; D is undetermined. The CDR3 is 13 residues long. The V and J ends lost 6 bases and 0 bases respectively, with 8 bases between them. The germline CDR1 and CDR2 sequences are MNHEY and SVGAGI. This chain's CDR3 is CASSMQMNTEAFF. The CDR3 nucleotides read TGTGCCAGCAGCATGCAAATGAACACTGAAGCTTTCTTT.